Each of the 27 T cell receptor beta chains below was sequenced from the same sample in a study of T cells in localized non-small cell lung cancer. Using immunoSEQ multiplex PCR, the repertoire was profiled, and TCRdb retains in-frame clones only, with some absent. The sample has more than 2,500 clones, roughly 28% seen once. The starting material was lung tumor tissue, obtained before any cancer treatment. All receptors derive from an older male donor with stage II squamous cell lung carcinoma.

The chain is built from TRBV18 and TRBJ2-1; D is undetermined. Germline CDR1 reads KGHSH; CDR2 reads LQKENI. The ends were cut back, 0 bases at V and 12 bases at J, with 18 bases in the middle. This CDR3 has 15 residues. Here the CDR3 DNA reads TGTGCCAGCTCACCACCCACGGCGAGAGTTAGTGGGCAGTTCTTC. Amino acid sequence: CASSPPTARVSGQFF.

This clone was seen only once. The CDR3 loop reads CASSLWAGGNIQYF. The CDR3 DNA is TGTGCCAGCAGTTTGTGGGCAGGGGGAAACATTCAGTACTTC. This chain uses TRBV28 with TRBJ2-4; 7 bases line up with TRBD1. Germline V lookup: CDR1 MDHEN, CDR2 SYDVKM. The CDR3 length is 14 residues. J gave up 6 bases and V 3 bases, and 5 bases lay outside the gene matches.

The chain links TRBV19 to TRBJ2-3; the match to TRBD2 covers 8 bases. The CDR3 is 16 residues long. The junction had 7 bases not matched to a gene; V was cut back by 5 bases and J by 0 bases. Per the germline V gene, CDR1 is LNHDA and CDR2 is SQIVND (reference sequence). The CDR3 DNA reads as TGTGCCAGTAGTGCCTTGAGCGGGGGTAGCACAGATACGCAGTATTTT. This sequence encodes CASSALSGGSTDTQYF.

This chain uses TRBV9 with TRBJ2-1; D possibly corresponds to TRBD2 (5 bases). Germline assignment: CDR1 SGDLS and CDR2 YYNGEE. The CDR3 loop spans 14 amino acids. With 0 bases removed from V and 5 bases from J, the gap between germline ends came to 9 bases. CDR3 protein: CASSVDHGNNEQFF. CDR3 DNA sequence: TGTGCCAGCAGCGTAGACCACGGGAACAATGAGCAGTTCTTC.

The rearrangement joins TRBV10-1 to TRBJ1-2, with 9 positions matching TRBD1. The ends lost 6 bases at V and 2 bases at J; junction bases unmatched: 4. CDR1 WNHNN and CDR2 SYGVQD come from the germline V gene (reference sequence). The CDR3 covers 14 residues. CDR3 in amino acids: CASSFGQGNYGYTF. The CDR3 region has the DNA TGCGCCAGCAGCTTCGGACAGGGGAACTATGGCTACACCTTC.

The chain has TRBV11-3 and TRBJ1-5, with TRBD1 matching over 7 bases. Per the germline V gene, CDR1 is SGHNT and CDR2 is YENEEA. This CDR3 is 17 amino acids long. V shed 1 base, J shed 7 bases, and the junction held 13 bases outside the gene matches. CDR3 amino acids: CASSLGRGQLLGQPQHF. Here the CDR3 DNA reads TGTGCCAGCAGCTTAGGCCGGGGACAGCTTTTGGGGCAGCCCCAGCATTTT.

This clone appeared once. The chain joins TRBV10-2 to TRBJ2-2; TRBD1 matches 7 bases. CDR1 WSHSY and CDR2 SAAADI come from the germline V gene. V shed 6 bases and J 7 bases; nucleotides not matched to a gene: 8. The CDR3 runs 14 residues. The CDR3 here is CASRPGGSIGELFF. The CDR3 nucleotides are TGCGCCAGCAGGCCAGGGGGAAGTATCGGGGAGCTGTTTTTT.

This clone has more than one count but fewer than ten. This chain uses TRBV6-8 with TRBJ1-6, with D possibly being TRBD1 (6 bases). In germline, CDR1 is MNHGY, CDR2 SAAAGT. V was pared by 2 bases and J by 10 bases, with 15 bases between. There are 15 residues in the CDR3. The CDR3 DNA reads TGTGCCAGCAGTTACACCCAGGGGTTGGAGTCACCCCTCCACTTT. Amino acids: CASSYTQGLESPLHF.

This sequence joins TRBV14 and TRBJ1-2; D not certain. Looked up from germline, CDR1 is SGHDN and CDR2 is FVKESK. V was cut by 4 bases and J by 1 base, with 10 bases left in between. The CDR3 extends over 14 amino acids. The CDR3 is CASSPTGSNYGYTF. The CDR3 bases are TGTGCCAGCAGCCCAACTGGCAGTAACTATGGCTACACCTTC.

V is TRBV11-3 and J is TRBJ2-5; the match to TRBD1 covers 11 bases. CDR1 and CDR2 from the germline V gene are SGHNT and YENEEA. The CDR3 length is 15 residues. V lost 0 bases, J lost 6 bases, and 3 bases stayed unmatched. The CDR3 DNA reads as TGTGCCAGCAGCTTAGATCGGACAGGGGGCCAGACCCAGTACTTC. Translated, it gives CASSLDRTGGQTQYF.

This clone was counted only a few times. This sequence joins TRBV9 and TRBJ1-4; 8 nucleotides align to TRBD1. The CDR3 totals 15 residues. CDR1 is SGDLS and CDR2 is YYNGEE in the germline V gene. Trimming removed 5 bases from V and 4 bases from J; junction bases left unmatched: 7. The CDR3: CASSEDRAINEKLFF. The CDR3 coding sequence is TGTGCCAGCAGTGAGGACAGGGCTATTAATGAAAAACTGTTTTTT.

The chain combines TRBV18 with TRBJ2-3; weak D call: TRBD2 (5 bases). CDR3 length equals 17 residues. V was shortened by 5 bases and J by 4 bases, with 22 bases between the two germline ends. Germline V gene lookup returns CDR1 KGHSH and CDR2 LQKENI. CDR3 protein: CASSRVGFGEIADTQYF. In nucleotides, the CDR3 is TGTGCCAGCTCAAGGGTCGGATTCGGGGAGATCGCAGATACGCAGTATTTT.

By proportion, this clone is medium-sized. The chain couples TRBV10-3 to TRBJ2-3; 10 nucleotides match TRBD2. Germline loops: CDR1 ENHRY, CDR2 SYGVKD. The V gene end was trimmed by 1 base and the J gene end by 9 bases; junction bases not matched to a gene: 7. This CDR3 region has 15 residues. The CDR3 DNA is TGTGCCATCAGTGAGTTGGCTAGCGGGAGTGAGACGCAGTATTTT. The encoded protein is CAISELASGSETQYF.

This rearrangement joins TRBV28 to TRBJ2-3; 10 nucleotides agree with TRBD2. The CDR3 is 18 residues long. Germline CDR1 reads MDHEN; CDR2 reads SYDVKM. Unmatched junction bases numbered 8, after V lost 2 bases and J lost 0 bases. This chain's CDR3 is CASSLRRTSGPSTDTQYF. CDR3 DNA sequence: TGTGCCAGCAGTTTAAGGCGGACTAGCGGTCCTAGCACAGATACGCAGTATTTT.

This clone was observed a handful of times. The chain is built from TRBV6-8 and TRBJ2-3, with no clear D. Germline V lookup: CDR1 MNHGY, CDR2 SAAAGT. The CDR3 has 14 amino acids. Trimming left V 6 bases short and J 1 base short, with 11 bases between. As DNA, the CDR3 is TGTGCCAGCAGAAATTGGGGTGGCACAGATACGCAGTATTTT. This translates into CASRNWGGTDTQYF.

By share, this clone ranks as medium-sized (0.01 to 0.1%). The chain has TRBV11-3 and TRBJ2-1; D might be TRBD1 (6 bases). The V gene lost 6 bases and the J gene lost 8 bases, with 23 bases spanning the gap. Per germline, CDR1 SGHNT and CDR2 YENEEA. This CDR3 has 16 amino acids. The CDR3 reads CASSSEVAGALDEQFF. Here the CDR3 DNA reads TGTGCCAGCAGTTCAGAAGTGGCAGGGGCATTGGATGAGCAGTTCTTC.

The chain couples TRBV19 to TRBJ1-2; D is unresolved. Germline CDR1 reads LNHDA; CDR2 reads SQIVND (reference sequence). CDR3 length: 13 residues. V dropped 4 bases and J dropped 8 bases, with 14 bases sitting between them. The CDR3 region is CASSNSQARGYTF. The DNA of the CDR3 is TGTGCCAGTAGTAACTCTCAGGCGAGGGGCTACACCTTC.

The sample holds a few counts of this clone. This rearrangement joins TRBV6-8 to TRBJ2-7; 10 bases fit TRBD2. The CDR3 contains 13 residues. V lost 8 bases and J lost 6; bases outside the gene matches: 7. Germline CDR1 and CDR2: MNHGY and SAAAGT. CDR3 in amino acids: CASATSGIGEQYF. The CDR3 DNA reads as TGTGCCAGCGCAACTAGCGGGATTGGCGAGCAGTACTTC.

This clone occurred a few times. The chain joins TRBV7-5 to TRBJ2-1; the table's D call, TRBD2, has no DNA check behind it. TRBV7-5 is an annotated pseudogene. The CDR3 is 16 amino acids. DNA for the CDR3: TGTGCCAGCAGCCCCCTTGGGGGGGGCGCAAACAATGAGCAGTTCTTC. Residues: CASSPLGGGANNEQFF.

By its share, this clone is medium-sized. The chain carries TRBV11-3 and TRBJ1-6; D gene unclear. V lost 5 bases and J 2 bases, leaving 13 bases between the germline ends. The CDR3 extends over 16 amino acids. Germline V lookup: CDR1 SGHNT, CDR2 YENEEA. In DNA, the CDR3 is TGTGCCAGCAGCCTCGGGAGGGTAACCTATAATTCACCCCTCCACTTT. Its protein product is CASSLGRVTYNSPLHF.

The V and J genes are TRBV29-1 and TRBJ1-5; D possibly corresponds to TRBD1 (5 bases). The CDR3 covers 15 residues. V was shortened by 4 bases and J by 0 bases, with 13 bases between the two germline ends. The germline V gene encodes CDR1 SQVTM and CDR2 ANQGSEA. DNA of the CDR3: TGCAGCGTTGGCGGGGACCTATATAGCAATCAGCCCCAGCATTTT. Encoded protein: CSVGGDLYSNQPQHF.

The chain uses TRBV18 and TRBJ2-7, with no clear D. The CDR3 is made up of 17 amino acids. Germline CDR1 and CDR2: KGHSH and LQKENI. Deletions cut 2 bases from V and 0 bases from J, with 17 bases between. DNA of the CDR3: TGTGCCAGCTCACCAATACTATTACGCGGAAGCTCCTACGAGCAGTACTTC. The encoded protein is CASSPILLRGSSYEQYF.

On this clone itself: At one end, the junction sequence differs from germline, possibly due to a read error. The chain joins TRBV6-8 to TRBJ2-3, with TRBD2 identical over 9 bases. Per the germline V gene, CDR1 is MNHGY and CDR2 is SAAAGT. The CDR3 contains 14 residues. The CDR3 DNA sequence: TGTGCCATCAGTGTCGGCGGGAGGGGGAATACGCAGTATTTT. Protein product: CAISVGGRGNTQYF.

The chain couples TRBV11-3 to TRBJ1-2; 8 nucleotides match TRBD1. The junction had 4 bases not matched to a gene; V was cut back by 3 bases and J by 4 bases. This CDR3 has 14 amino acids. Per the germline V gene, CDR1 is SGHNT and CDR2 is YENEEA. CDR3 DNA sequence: TGTGCCAGCAGCTTGGGGGACAGGATCTATGGCTACACCTTC. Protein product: CASSLGDRIYGYTF.

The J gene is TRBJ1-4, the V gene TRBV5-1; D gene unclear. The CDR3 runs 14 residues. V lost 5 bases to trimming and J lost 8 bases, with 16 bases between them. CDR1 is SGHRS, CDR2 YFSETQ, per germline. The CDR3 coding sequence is TGCGCCAGCAGTGAGACCGTCCAAAGGGAAAAACTGTTTTTT. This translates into CASSETVQREKLFF. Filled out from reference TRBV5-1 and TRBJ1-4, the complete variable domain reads KAGVTQTPRYLIKTRGQQVTLSCSPISGHRSVSWYQQTPGQGLQFLFEYFSETQRNKGNFPGRFSGRQFSNSRSEMNVSTLELGDSALYLCASSETVQREKLFFGSGTQLSVL.

The CDR3 here is CASSFLGGNTEAFF. The CDR3 bases are TGTGCCAGCAGTTTTCTAGGGGGAAACACTGAAGCTTTCTTT. The chain joins TRBV6-8 to TRBJ1-1; weak D call: TRBD1 (6 bases). Trimming shortened V by 4 bases and J by 2 bases, and 11 bases separated the two germline ends. Germline values: CDR1 MNHGY, CDR2 SAAAGT. The CDR3 sequence is 14 residues long.

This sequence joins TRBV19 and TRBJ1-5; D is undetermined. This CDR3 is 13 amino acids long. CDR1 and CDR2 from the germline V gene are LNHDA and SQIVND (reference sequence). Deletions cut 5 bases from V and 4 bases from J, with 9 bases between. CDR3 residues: CASSPQLNQPQHF. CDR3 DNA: TGTGCCAGTAGTCCCCAGCTGAATCAGCCCCAGCATTTT. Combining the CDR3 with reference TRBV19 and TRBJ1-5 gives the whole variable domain DGGITQSPKYLFRKEGQNVTLSCEQNLNHDAMYWYRQDPGQGLRLIYYSQIVNDFQKGDIAEGYSVSREKKESFPLTVTSAQKNPTAFYLCASSPQLNQPQHFGDGTRLSIL.